This TCR beta chain was recorded in a study of control samples from healthy donors and cancer patients. The CDR3 loop spans 12 amino acids. Germline CDR1 reads SGHRS; CDR2 reads YFSETQ. V was cut by 0 bases and J by 9 bases, with 9 bases left in between. TCRdb's table, derived via immunoSEQ multiplex PCR, lists solely in-frame clones and lacks some. The data contain 25,000 to 35,000 clones, 87% of them singletons. The chain uses TRBV5-1 and TRBJ1-2, with D possibly being TRBD1 (5 bases). The TCR comes from a woman aged 40-49 years with lung cancer. The sequencing input was PBMCs. This CDR3 reads CASSLAGVRYTF. The DNA of the CDR3 is TGCGCCAGCAGCTTGGCGGGGGTACGCTACACCTTC.